The present TCR beta chain was sequenced within a study of cytomegalovirus exposure and HLA in healthy donors. General study findings and limits: A missense DCLRE1C variant was associated with V- and J-gene trimming of TCR beta chains in a later analysis, and an independent cohort replicated the association. TRBV6-2, TRBV6-3 and some other V segments were excluded as indistinguishable. A later analysis reportedly found fewer N-insertions in an Asian-associated ancestry cluster than the approximately 730-donor mean.

V lost 2 bases and J lost 0, with 7 bases in between. This CDR3 is built from 15 residues. Germline CDR1 reads MNHNY; CDR2 reads SVGAGI (reference sequence). With respect to this clone: Its target is unknown.

The study ran its PCR with 60 Vbeta and 13 Jbeta primers. This table comes from immunoSEQ multiplex PCR, and its TCRdb copy is limited to in-frame clones, with some not included. The data show some 150,000 clones, 70% to 85% seen once. The chain employs TRBV6-6 and TRBJ2-2; D gene uncertain. The TCR was taken from a man aged 25 to 45 in good health and CMV-seropositive. Sequenced input: PBMCs. This CDR3 is CASSYVRSNTGELFF. CDR3 bases: TGTGCCAGCAGTTACGTCAGGTCGAACACCGGGGAGCTGTTTTTT.